This TCR beta chain originates from a study of blood T cell repertoires in COVID-19 (dated by TCRdb to 2020 to 2021). Background for the entire study: Samples from collaborators originated in the United States, Italy and Spain and spanned both the acute and convalescent phases of COVID-19. A freely available public database, intended as a resource for researchers studying the immune response to SARS-CoV-2, is where the repertoires were released. The prospective study material was composed of cDNA or gDNA derived from T cells, B-cell-depleted T cells, or PBMCs. Subjects who had been exposed to COVID-19, were actively infected with it, or had recovered from it provided the deeply sampled blood TCRbeta repertoires that made up the dataset. The samples were drawn from two sources: the first 160 participants of the ongoing ImmuneRACE study, and fewer than 1,500 subjects contributed by 6 global collaborators. Where HLA class I and class II types were available, the types were taken from metadata supplied by the sample provider, not from assay-based typing. Sample metadata almost always included a de-identified subject ID, COVID-19 status, age in years and sex. Results and caveats for the whole study, not just this receptor: The amount of clinical and demographic metadata varied by source and participant and was provided uncurated.

A second Seattle source provided samples from volunteer blood donors who had recovered from COVID-19. The collaborating institutions used their own protocols to collect whole blood in K2EDTA tubes. For TCRbeta analysis, collaborator samples were shipped as frozen whole blood, as isolated PBMCs, or as DNA extracted from either sample type. V is shortened by 6 bases, J by 2 bases, and the region joining them spans 16 bases. The CDR3 starts with the cysteine, ends with the phenylalanine, and has 15 residues. Only the CDR3 portion is preserved as DNA: 45 bases, with reading frame beginning at the first base. Looking up the germline V gene yields CDR1 KGHSH and CDR2 LQKENI. This clone was detected once. Its antigen target is currently unknown. Per-nucleotide qualities are absent, and no much larger clonotype sits a single base away. The immunoSEQ Assay, a bias-controlled multiplex PCR, was used to amplify TCRbeta CDR3 regions from genomic DNA. As for the original processing: Nucleated cell counts per sample were estimated from amplification of reference gene primers within the assay. To quantify the absolute abundance of each unique TCRbeta CDR3 rearrangement, sequence reads were collapsed and filtered. For each sample, productive Simpson clonality was calculated as the square root of Simpson's diversity index across productive rearrangements. TCRdb obtained this table from immuneACCESS and retained in-frame rearrangements with V and J assigned. These tables miss some clones; where compared with another copy, unresolved V genes account for less than half of the shortfall, and the remainder is unexplained. V, J and clone size are those of that table, while D and trimming were read from the DNA. The sample records some 300,000 clones, 88% of which are singletons. The top ten clones comprise 5.5% to 8% of the sample.

This clonotype was obtained from a woman in her thirties who had recovered from COVID-19. This chain is built from TRBV18 and TRBJ1-1; confidence is insufficient to name the D gene. The sample was peripheral blood. CDR3 region: CASSSGVLLNTEAFF. Read as DNA, the sequence is TGTGCCAGCTCGTCCGGAGTCCTTTTAAACACTGAAGCTTTCTTT.